The clone carrying this T cell receptor beta chain has just a few counts. The antigen is undetermined. This sample is part of a study of blood T cells in healthy people across ages. General study results and limits: The diversity estimates, figures obtained from one million T cells, were considered underestimates.

CDR1 is SGHTA, CDR2 FQGNSA, per germline. The length of the CDR3 is 12 residues. The V gene lost 2 bases and the J gene lost 5 bases, with 5 bases spanning the gap. Alongside a J-beta primer mix, a sample-barcoded 5' primer served in a second PCR lasting about 6 to 12 cycles. Template switching added a 12-random-nucleotide identifier to every cDNA molecule. TCRdb processed the 5' RACE reads anew with MiXCR; each CDR3 protein has one entry. The sample carries roughly 720,000 distinct CDR3 sequences, around half recorded once. This chain uses TRBV7-2 with TRBJ2-3; no clear D. The material sequenced was blood. This receptor was identified in an older man in good health. The CDR3 loop reads CASSLLRDTQYF. The CDR3 DNA reads TGTGCCAGCAGCTTATTACGAGATACGCAGTATTTT. The full variable domain, rest sourced from reference TRBV7-2 and TRBJ2-3, is GAGVSQSPSNKVTEKGKDVELRCDPISGHTALYWYRQSLGQGLEFLIYFQGNSAPDKSGLPSDRFSAERTGGSVSTLTIQRTQQEDSAVYLCASSLLRDTQYFGPGTRLTVL.